The T cell receptor (beta chain) under discussion was sequenced for a study of tumor and adjacent non-tumor tissue in lung cancer. The wider study: There were fewer than 15 adenocarcinoma, 2 squamous cell carcinoma and 1 small cell lung cancer cases. Stage I to III disease affected approximately 11 men and about five women aged about 30 to 85. Whole-study findings and limits: Normal lung showed higher cumulative top 100 clone frequency than tumor. Significantly higher TCR diversity was found in tumor than normal lung.

RNA was extracted from bulk tissue without any cell sorting. The normal lung tissue was taken more than 3 cm from the tumor edge. The library came from three nested PCR rounds adapted from ARM-PCR protocols. TCRdb used MiXCR to reprocess the multiplex PCR reads, holding one entry per CDR3 protein. The sample has 40,000 to 60,000 distinct CDR3 sequences; around 60% are singletons. This clonotype has just one count. The antigen remains undetermined. One end of the junction varies from germline; a read error may be responsible. The CDR3 length is 13 residues. CDR1 SQVTM and CDR2 ANQGSEA come from the germline V gene.

This TCR was recovered from an older woman with non-small cell lung cancer. Sequencing input: distant non-tumor lung tissue. This rearrangement joins TRBV29-1 to TRBJ2-7; tentative D call: TRBD2 (5 bases). CDR3 residues: CSVGDPRVYEEYF. CDR3 sequence (DNA): TGCAGCGTTGGAGACCCGAGGGTTTACGAGGAGTACTTC.